This is a list of T cell receptor beta chains from one sample in a study of blood T cells in healthy people across ages. Each CDR3 protein is one row after TCRdb ran MiXCR on the 5' RACE reads. The sample carries about 760,000 distinct CDR3 sequences, about 61% recorded once. Material: blood. The receptors originated from a man between 40 and 49 years old in good health. CDR3s include the opening cysteine and the closing phenylalanine or tryptophan. The order of the fields is J gene, D gene, V gene, clone size, CDR3 DNA, CDR3 protein. The D gene is left open where the match is weak. Not every row has a clone size; where given, it reads once, few, many or a size class.

TRBJ2-1,TRBD2,TRBV12-3/TRBV12-4,few,TGTGCCAGCAGTCCAATAGCGGGGGTCCTCTACAATGAGCAGTTCTTC,CASSPIAGVLYNEQFF
TRBJ2-7,NA,TRBV29-1,NA,TGCAGCGTTGATGGGGGTGATAGCTCCTACGAGCAGTACTTC,CSVDGGDSSYEQYF
TRBJ2-3,TRBD1,TRBV12-3/TRBV12-4,few,TGTGCCAGCAGACGACTGACAGGGAAATCAGATACGCAGTATTTT,CASRRLTGKSDTQYF
TRBJ2-5,TRBD1,TRBV4-3,NA,TGCGCCAGCAGCCCGGGGGACAGGGGGCGTAGAGAGACCCAGTACTTC,CASSPGDRGRRETQYF
TRBJ1-5,NA,TRBV20-1,NA,TGCAGTGCTATTCGGGGAATATCTCAGCCCCAGCATTTT,CSAIRGISQPQHF
TRBJ2-5,NA,TRBV7-9,NA,TGTGCCAGCAGCTTAGTGGGAGCGGGAGAGACCCAGTACTTC,CASSLVGAGETQYF
TRBJ2-7,TRBD2,TRBV4-3,few,TGCGCCAGCAGCCCGGGACTAGGGGGCGAGCAGTACTTC,CASSPGLGGEQYF
TRBJ2-5,NA,TRBV6-1,NA,TGTGCCAGCAGTGACGCTCAAGAGACCCAGTACTTC,CASSDAQETQYF
TRBJ2-7,NA,TRBV20-1,NA,TGCAGTGCTAGGGTGACAGGGCGCGGGGGATACGAGCAGTACTTC,CSARVTGRGGYEQYF
TRBJ1-6,NA,TRBV25-1,NA,TGTGCCAGCAGTGAAGCCCAGGCGATCCCCTTTAACCTCCACTTT,CASSEAQAIPFNLHF
TRBJ2-3,TRBD2,TRBV6-5,many,TGTGCCAGCAGTTACACTCCACCGGGACTAGCGGGCACAGATACGCAGTATTTT,CASSYTPPGLAGTDTQYF
TRBJ1-5,NA,TRBV7-2,NA,TGTGCCAGCAGTTTATCGGGTGGAGCTCAGCCCCAGCATTTT,CASSLSGGAQPQHF
TRBJ1-1,TRBD1,TRBV18,NA,TGTGCCAGCTCACAATACGACAGGGTAGGGACTGAAGCTTTCTTT,CASSQYDRVGTEAFF
TRBJ1-2,NA,TRBV6-1,few,TGTGCCAGCAGTGAAGGGGCAGCCAGCTATGGCTACACCTTC,CASSEGAASYGYTF
TRBJ1-2,TRBD1,TRBV12-3/TRBV12-4,NA,TGTGCCAGCAGGTCACGACAGGGGAGCTACACCTTC,CASRSRQGSYTF
TRBJ1-2,NA,TRBV6-1,NA,TGTGCCAGCAGTGAAGGAAGGGGCCCTAACTATGGCTACACCTTC,CASSEGRGPNYGYTF
TRBJ2-3,NA,TRBV6-2/TRBV6-3,NA,TGTGCCAGCAGTTACTCGGGTTGGACTCCCACAGATACGCAGTATTTT,CASSYSGWTPTDTQYF
TRBJ2-5,TRBD2,TRBV4-2,NA,TGTGCCAGCAGCCAAGAGGGGAGTGGTAGCGGGGGATTACAAGAGACCCAGTACTTC,CASSQEGSGSGGLQETQYF
TRBJ1-5,NA,TRBV18,NA,TGTGCCAGCTCACCGGATCGGGGGACGCGCAATCAGCCCCAGCATTTT,CASSPDRGTRNQPQHF
TRBJ2-7,NA,TRBV14,NA,TGTGCCAGCAGCCAAGATTGGGGTAGCGAGCAGTACTTC,CASSQDWGSEQYF
TRBJ1-2,NA,TRBV6-2/TRBV6-3,NA,TGTGCCAGCAGTTCCAGTGCGTGGACCGGCTATGGCTACACCTTC,CASSSSAWTGYGYTF
TRBJ1-6,NA,TRBV18,NA,TGTGCCAGCTCACCTCCCCGGGACGGGTCACCCCTCCACTTT,CASSPPRDGSPLHF
TRBJ2-5,TRBD1,TRBV5-1,few,TGCGCCAGCAGCTCCGGGACAGCCTACAATGAGCAGTACTTC,CASSSGTAYNEQYF
TRBJ2-7,NA,TRBV7-2,NA,TGTGCCAGCAGCTTTGATTCCCCTTCCTACGAGCAGTACTTC,CASSFDSPSYEQYF
TRBJ1-4,NA,TRBV20-1,NA,TGCAGTGTCCCCTTGGGGAGGGGCACAAAAAAACTGTTTTTT,CSVPLGRGTKKLFF
TRBJ2-7,NA,TRBV10-3,few,TGTGCCATCACGAACCAGGTCCACGAGCAGTACTTC,CAITNQVHEQYF
TRBJ2-7,NA,TRBV20-1,NA,TGCAGTGCTCCCCCCCTTACCGAGCAGTACTTC,CSAPPLTEQYF
TRBJ2-1,NA,TRBV4-2,few,TGTGCCAGCAGCCAAGTTTCAGGGAACTCCTACAATGAGCAGTTCTTC,CASSQVSGNSYNEQFF
TRBJ1-1,NA,TRBV3-1,once,TGTGCCAGCAGCCAAGCCGGGCAGACTGAAGCTTTCTTT,CASSQAGQTEAFF
TRBJ1-2,NA,TRBV5-6,NA,TGTGCCAGCAGCTTGGGGACAGCTTTAGCTAACTATGACTACACCTTC,CASSLGTALANYDYTF
TRBJ2-1,TRBD2,TRBV9,NA,TGTGCCAGCAGCGTAGATCCCGGACTAGCCCTGTACAATGAGCAGTTCTTC,CASSVDPGLALYNEQFF
TRBJ2-7,NA,TRBV4-1,NA,TGCGCCAGCAGCCAAGCGATAGGCTCCTACGAGCAGTACTTC,CASSQAIGSYEQYF
TRBJ2-2,TRBD2,TRBV4-2,many,TGTGCCAGCAGCCGAACTAGCGGGAGGGACACCGGGGAGCTGTTTTTT,CASSRTSGRDTGELFF